The 26 T cell receptor beta chains below come from one sample, sequenced in a study of T cell responses to AZD1222 COVID-19 vaccine. Data came from immunoSEQ multiplex PCR; TCRdb stores just in-frame clones and leaves some out. The sample consists of over 110,000 clones, roughly nine tenths of them appearing once. Sequencing used peripheral blood, obtained 28 days after the second AZD1222 dose. The source is an adult who received the AZD1222 COVID-19 vaccine.

This clone has just one count. The rearrangement links TRBV2 to TRBJ2-2; D unresolved. The CDR3 is 12 residues long. Germline V gene lookup returns CDR1 SNHLY and CDR2 FYNNEI. V was pared by 4 bases and J by 4 bases, with 4 bases between. The CDR3 region is CASSVFTGELFF. In nucleotides, the CDR3 is TGTGCCAGCAGTGTATTCACCGGGGAGCTGTTTTTT.

This chain uses TRBV19 with TRBJ1-2, with unresolved D. Per germline, CDR1 LNHDA and CDR2 SQIVND (reference sequence). Between the trimmed V and J ends, which lost 3 bases and 7 bases, there was a span of 15 bases. This CDR3 comprises 14 residues. The CDR3 DNA follows: TGTGCCAGTAGTATTCCGGGATTTCGGCCTGGCTACACCTTC. Its translation: CASSIPGFRPGYTF.

The chain combines TRBV5-6 with TRBJ1-3, with 7 nucleotides matching TRBD1. The CDR3 contains 14 residues. CDR1 SGHDT and CDR2 YYEEEE come from the germline V gene. The junction had 2 bases not matched to a gene; V was cut back by 3 bases and J by 2 bases. The CDR3 bases are TGTGCCAGCAGCTACGACAGGGCTGGAAACACCATATATTTT. This sequence encodes CASSYDRAGNTIYF.

The rearrangement joins TRBV14 to TRBJ1-1; 9 bases are shared with TRBD1. V was clipped by 4 bases and J by 6 bases; unmatched bases: 9. Germline CDR1 reads SGHDN; CDR2 reads FVKESK. CDR3 length: 15 residues. The CDR3 sequence is CASSRNRGLVAEAFF. The CDR3 bases are TGTGCCAGCAGCCGGAACAGGGGGCTAGTAGCTGAAGCTTTCTTT. Supplemented by reference TRBV14 and TRBJ1-1, the full variable domain reads EAGVTQFPSHSVIEKGQTVTLRCDPISGHDNLYWYRRVMGKEIKFLLHFVKESKQDESGMPNNRFLAERTGGTYSTLKVQPAELEDSGVYFCASSRNRGLVAEAFFGQGTRLTVV.

This clone was seen once. The genes are TRBV4-3 and TRBJ1-5; tentative D call: TRBD1 (5 bases). There are 15 residues in the CDR3. Trimming removed 0 bases from V and 4 bases from J, with 10 bases in between. Germline V gives CDR1 LGHNA, CDR2 YSLEER. DNA of the CDR3: TGCGCCAGCAGCCAAGATGGGTCAGGGAATCAGCCCCAGCATTTT. Protein: CASSQDGSGNQPQHF.

The chain uses TRBV6-6 and TRBJ1-5; TRBD1 aligns across 8 bases. The CDR3 consists of 13 residues. Unmatched junction bases numbered 8, after V lost 9 bases and J lost 7 bases. Germline lookup yields CDR1 MNHNY and CDR2 SVGAGI (reference sequence). The CDR3 nucleotides are TGTGCCAGTCATGGACAGGGAGGACAGCCCCAGCATTTT. As protein: CASHGQGGQPQHF.

This chain links TRBV28 with TRBJ1-5; tentatively, D is TRBD1 (6 bases). V gave up 7 bases and J gave up 7 bases, with 20 bases separating them. The germline V gene has CDR1 MDHEN and CDR2 SYDVKM. The CDR3 spans 15 residues. The CDR3 nucleotides read TGTGCCAGCATGACTAGTGGGGCAGGGGAGCAGCCCCAGCATTTT. It codes for CASMTSGAGEQPQHF.

This clone was seen a handful of times. This chain connects TRBV2 to TRBJ2-2, with 10 bases fitting TRBD2. The CDR3 is made up of 15 amino acids. From germline, CDR1 is SNHLY and CDR2 FYNNEI. The V segment lost 6 bases and the J segment 1 base; nucleotides outside the gene matches: 2. CDR3 nucleotide sequence: TGTGCCAGCAGGAGGACTAGCGGGAACACCGGGGAGCTGTTTTTT. Translated, it gives CASRRTSGNTGELFF.

The chain is built from TRBV2 and TRBJ1-1; TRBD1 agrees at 7 bases. The ends lost 5 bases at V and 5 bases at J; junction bases unmatched: 11. The V gene's germline CDR1 is SNHLY and CDR2 FYNNEI. This CDR3 spans 15 amino acids. The CDR3 reads CASSFQPTGWTEAFF. CDR3 DNA: TGTGCCAGCAGTTTTCAACCGACAGGGTGGACTGAAGCTTTCTTT.

The chain employs TRBV3-1 (or the pseudogene TRBV3-2) and TRBJ2-5; 10 bases line up with TRBD2. The germline V gene encodes CDR1 LGHDT and CDR2 YNNKEL (reference sequence). V was clipped by 3 bases and J by 4 bases; unmatched bases: 2. The CDR3 length is 14 residues. The CDR3 coding sequence is TGTGCCAGCAGCCACCCTAGCGGGAGAGAGACCCAGTACTTC. Amino acids: CASSHPSGRETQYF.

The chain uses TRBV7-3 and TRBJ2-2, with 11 bases fitting TRBD2. The CDR3 is 15 amino acids. J gave up 7 bases and V 4 bases, and 5 bases lay outside the gene matches. From germline, CDR1 is SGHTA and CDR2 FQGTGA. CDR3 protein: CASSSKTSGVGELFF. DNA for the CDR3: TGTGCCAGCAGCTCAAAGACTAGCGGGGTCGGGGAGCTGTTTTTT.

The chain has TRBV9 and TRBJ1-4; D might be TRBD1 (6 bases). The CDR3 has 17 residues. The V and J ends lost 4 bases and 0 bases respectively, with 16 bases between them. Germline V gives CDR1 SGDLS, CDR2 YYNGEE. In nucleotides, the CDR3 is TGTGCCAGCAGCCCGAGAGGGGGAGGTGCAACTAATGAAAAACTGTTTTTT. This translates into CASSPRGGGATNEKLFF.

This clone was picked up one time. Here the CDR3 DNA reads TGTGCCAGCAGCAAAGCTTGGGGGCCGGGCTACACCGGGGAGCTGTTTTTT. It translates to CASSKAWGPGYTGELFF. This chain links TRBV21-1 with TRBJ2-2; the table gives TRBD1 as D, unverified against the DNA. TRBV21-1 is annotated as a pseudogene. The CDR3 has 17 amino acids.

Only one count was recorded for this clone. The DNA of the CDR3 is TGTGCCAGCAGTTCAATTGGGACAGACCGGGAGACCCAGTACTTC. This sequence encodes CASSSIGTDRETQYF. The chain couples TRBV28 to TRBJ2-5; 7 nucleotides match TRBD1. Germline loops: CDR1 MDHEN, CDR2 SYDVKM. The ends lost 4 bases at V and 5 bases at J; junction bases unmatched: 10. This CDR3 has 15 amino acids.

This clone was counted only a few times. This sequence joins TRBV19 and TRBJ2-7; 8 nucleotides agree with TRBD2. Germline CDR1 is LNHDA and CDR2 is SQIVND (reference sequence). Losses at the gene ends were 3 bases for V and 2 bases for J; bases not matched to a gene: 6. This CDR3 has 15 amino acids. The CDR3 protein is CASSIRTGGPYEQYF. The CDR3 DNA reads TGTGCCAGTAGTATCAGAACGGGAGGGCCCTACGAGCAGTACTTC.

J is TRBJ2-1 and V is TRBV5-4, with 9 bases matching TRBD2. Looked up from germline, CDR1 is SGHNT and CDR2 is YYREEE (reference sequence). Unmatched junction bases numbered 8, after V lost 0 bases and J lost 7 bases. The CDR3 totals 16 residues. In DNA, the CDR3 is TGTGCCAGCAGCTTGGGAGGCGGGAGGGCGGATAATGAGCAGTTCTTC. Translated: CASSLGGGRADNEQFF.

The chain joins TRBV13 to TRBJ2-6; the D is unclear. Between the trimmed V and J ends, which lost 5 bases and 1 base, there was a span of 9 bases. CDR1 and CDR2 (germline): PRHDT, FYEKMQ (reference sequence). The CDR3 has 15 amino acids. This chain's CDR3 is CASSLHGSGANVLTF. The CDR3 DNA follows: TGTGCCAGCAGCCTCCACGGATCTGGGGCCAACGTCCTGACTTTC. Filled out from reference TRBV13 and TRBJ2-6, the complete variable domain reads AAGVIQSPRHLIKEKRETATLKCYPIPRHDTVYWYQQGPGQDPQFLISFYEKMQSDKGSIPDRFSAQQFSDYHSELNMSSLELGDSALYFCASSLHGSGANVLTFGAGSRLTVL.

The rearrangement joins TRBV5-1 to TRBJ2-1, with 7 bases lining up with TRBD2. The J segment lost 0 bases and the V segment lost 4 bases, leaving 7 bases of the junction unmatched. From germline, CDR1 is SGHRS and CDR2 YFSETQ. The CDR3 is 16 amino acids. The CDR3 loop is CASSKGGLSSYNEQFF. The CDR3 nucleotides read TGCGCCAGCAGCAAGGGAGGGTTAAGCTCCTACAATGAGCAGTTCTTC.

The chain is built from TRBV2 and TRBJ1-5, with D unclear. V lost 6 bases to trimming and J lost 7 bases, with 16 bases between them. Germline V CDR1 and CDR2: SNHLY, FYNNEI. The length of the CDR3 is 14 residues. In nucleotides, the CDR3 is TGTGCCAGCAGATTAGGACGGGGAACCCAGCCCCAGCATTTT. Its translation is CASRLGRGTQPQHF.

The rearrangement joins TRBV7-3 to TRBJ2-1, with no clear D. V lost 5 bases to trimming and J lost 5 bases, with 10 bases between them. Germline loops: CDR1 SGHTA, CDR2 FQGTGA. The CDR3 spans 13 residues. The DNA of the CDR3 is TGTGCCAGCAGCCCCGGAAGAGACAATGAGCAGTTCTTC. Translation: CASSPGRDNEQFF.

The chain uses TRBV6-5 and TRBJ1-2, with D possibly being TRBD1 (6 bases). The CDR3 extends over 13 amino acids. Germline V gene lookup returns CDR1 MNHEY and CDR2 SVGAGI. Trimming shortened V by 6 bases and J by 4 bases, and 12 bases separated the two germline ends. The DNA of the CDR3 is TGTGCCAGCAGCGAGGGGGGTTTCTATGGCTACACCTTC. Its translation is CASSEGGFYGYTF.

V is TRBV10-1 and J is TRBJ2-5; unclear D gene. The CDR3 sequence is 14 residues long. Trimming removed 3 bases at V and 1 base at J, with 9 bases between. Germline CDR1 and CDR2: WNHNN and SYGVQD (reference sequence). Here the CDR3 reads CASSDTISQETQYF. The CDR3 DNA reads as TGCGCCAGCAGTGATACCATCTCCCAAGAGACCCAGTACTTC.

This sequence joins TRBV30 and TRBJ1-1, with a weak D call TRBD1 (5 bases). The CDR3 consists of 12 residues. Germline CDR1 and CDR2: GTSNPN and SVGIG (reference sequence). V was pared by 3 bases and J by 4 bases, with 9 bases between. CDR3 loop: CAWSRDVTEAFF. Here the CDR3 DNA reads TGTGCCTGGAGCAGGGACGTCACTGAAGCTTTCTTT.

The chain has TRBV19 and TRBJ2-5; TRBD1 matches 8 bases. The CDR3 consists of 14 residues. J was trimmed by 2 bases and V by 4 bases; bases with no gene match: 3. CDR1 is LNHDA, CDR2 SQIVND, per germline (reference sequence). CDR3 protein: CASSTRQGQETQYF. The CDR3 region has the DNA TGTGCCAGTAGTACTAGACAGGGGCAAGAGACCCAGTACTTC.

This rearrangement joins TRBV6-6 to TRBJ2-3; D uncertain. This CDR3 is built from 12 residues. The germline V gene has CDR1 MNHNY and CDR2 SVGAGI (reference sequence). V lost 6 bases and J 2 bases, leaving 6 bases between the germline ends. DNA for the CDR3: TGTGCCAGCAGCCGACTCACAGATACGCAGTATTTT. It yields the protein CASSRLTDTQYF.

This chain links TRBV20-1 with TRBJ2-3, with TRBD1 identical over 8 bases. The CDR3 is 15 residues long. Trimming cost V 3 bases and J 1 base; bases outside gene matches: 6. Per germline, CDR1 DFQATT and CDR2 SNEGSKA (reference sequence). The CDR3 loop reads CSASGPGQGTDTQYF. In nucleotides, the CDR3 is TGCAGTGCTAGTGGTCCGGGACAGGGCACAGATACGCAGTATTTT.